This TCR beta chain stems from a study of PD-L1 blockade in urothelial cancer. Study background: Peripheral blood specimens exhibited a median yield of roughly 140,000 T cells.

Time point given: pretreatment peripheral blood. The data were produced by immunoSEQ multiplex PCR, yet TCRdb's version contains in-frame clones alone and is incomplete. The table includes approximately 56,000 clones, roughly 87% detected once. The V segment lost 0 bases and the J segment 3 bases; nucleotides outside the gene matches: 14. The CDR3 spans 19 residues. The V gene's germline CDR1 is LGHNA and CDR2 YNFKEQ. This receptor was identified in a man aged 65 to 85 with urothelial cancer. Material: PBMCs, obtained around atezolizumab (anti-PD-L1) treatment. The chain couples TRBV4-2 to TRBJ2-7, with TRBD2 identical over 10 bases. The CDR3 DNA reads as TGTGCCAGCAGCCAAGACGGGCTAGCGGGAGAGAAAACCTACTACGAGCAGTACTTC. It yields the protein CASSQDGLAGEKTYYEQYF.